This TCR beta chain was obtained from a study of T cell responses to AZD1222 COVID-19 vaccine. Study-wide points: Spike was spanned by vaccine-associated CD4 TCRs, with dominance at 160-218 and 743-854. All repertoire sampling was performed exclusively after the peak T cell response.

Comments on this clone: No antigen is known for it.

Libraries were prepared by immunoSEQ multiplex PCR; TCRdb keeps only in-frame clonotypes and omits some of them. The sample consists of approximately 100,000 clones, less than 95% of them appearing once. V shed 0 bases and J 4 bases; nucleotides not matched to a gene: 11. CDR1 and CDR2 from the germline V gene are ENHRY and SYGVKD. The CDR3 loop spans 19 amino acids. The chain links TRBV10-3 to TRBJ1-4; TRBD1 matches at 10 bases. The origin of this receptor is an adult in good health. The sample in question was peripheral blood, obtained on day 0 of AZD1222 vaccination. CDR3 coding DNA: TGTGCCATCAGTGAGTCGGACAGGGGGAAGGTTTCTGGTAATGAAAAACTGTTTTTT. Protein product: CAISESDRGKVSGNEKLFF.